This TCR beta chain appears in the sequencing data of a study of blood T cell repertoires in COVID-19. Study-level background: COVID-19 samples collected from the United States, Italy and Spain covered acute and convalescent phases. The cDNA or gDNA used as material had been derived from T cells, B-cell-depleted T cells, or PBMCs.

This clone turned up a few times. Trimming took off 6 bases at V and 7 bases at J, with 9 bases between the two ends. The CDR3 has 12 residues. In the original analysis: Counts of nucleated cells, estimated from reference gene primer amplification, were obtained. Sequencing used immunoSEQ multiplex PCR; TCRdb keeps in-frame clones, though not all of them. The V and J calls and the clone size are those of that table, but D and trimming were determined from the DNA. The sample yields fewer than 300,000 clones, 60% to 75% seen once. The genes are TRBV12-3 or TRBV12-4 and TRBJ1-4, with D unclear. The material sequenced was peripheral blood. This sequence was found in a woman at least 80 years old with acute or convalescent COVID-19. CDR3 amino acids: CASSRSVEKLFF. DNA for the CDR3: TGTGCCAGCAGCCGGTCGGTTGAAAAACTGTTTTTT.